The following is a T cell receptor (beta chain) sequence with its context. The data derive from a study of blood T cell repertoires in COVID-19. About the research overall: Acute and convalescent COVID-19 samples came from the United States, Italy and Spain. T cells, B-cell-depleted T cells, or PBMCs supplied cDNA or gDNA.

Clones were read by immunoSEQ multiplex PCR, and TCRdb kept only the in-frame ones, dropping some. The data show fewer than 250,000 clones, around 83% seen once. Sequencing used peripheral blood. The source is a woman between 50 and 59 years old with acute or convalescent COVID-19.

CDR3: CASSPAGKQETQYF. CDR3 nucleotides: TGTGCCAGCTCACCAGCGGGAAAGCAAGAGACCCAGTACTTC. The chain is built from TRBV18 and TRBJ2-5; D possibly corresponds to TRBD2 (6 bases). CDR1 is KGHSH, CDR2 LQKENI, per germline. The CDR3 length is 14 residues. Trimming stripped 2 bases from V and 2 bases from J, with 9 bases between.